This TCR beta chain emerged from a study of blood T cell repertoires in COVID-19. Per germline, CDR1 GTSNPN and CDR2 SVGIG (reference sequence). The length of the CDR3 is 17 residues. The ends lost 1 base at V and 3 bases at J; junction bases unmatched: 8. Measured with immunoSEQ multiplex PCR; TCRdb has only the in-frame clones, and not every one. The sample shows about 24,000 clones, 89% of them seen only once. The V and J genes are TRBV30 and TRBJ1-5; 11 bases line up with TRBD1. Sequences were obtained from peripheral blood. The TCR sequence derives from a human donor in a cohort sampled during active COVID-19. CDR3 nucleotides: TGTGCCTGGAGTGGAAAGGACAGGGGGCCTATCAATCAGCCCCAGCATTTT. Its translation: CAWSGKDRGPINQPQHF. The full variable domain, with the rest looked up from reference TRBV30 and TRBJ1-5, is SQTIHQWPATLVQPVGSPLSLECTVEGTSNPNLYWYRQAAGRGLQLLFYSVGIGQISSEVPQNLSASRPQDRQFILSSKKLLLSDSGFYLCAWSGKDRGPINQPQHFGDGTRLSIL.